The 27 T cell receptor beta chains in this list originate from one sample, sequenced in a study of regulatory T cells in long-lasting Graves disease. Assembly of TCR beta libraries relied on iRepertoire HTBI primers together with Arm-PCR of CDR3 regions. Via MiXCR, TCRdb re-called the multiplex PCR reads, giving one row per CDR3 protein. The sample gives about 240,000 distinct CDR3 sequences, 20% of which show up once; more than 11% is in the top ten. Noted time point: newly diagnosed GD, antithyroid drugs for less than 3 months. Isolated PBMC RNA provided the starting material for the TCR library. This sample comprised peripheral blood mononuclear cells (PBMCs), obtained at new diagnosis, from a patient treated with antithyroid drugs. The source of these receptors is a female donor with Graves disease.

Notes on this clonotype: A much more abundant neighbour one base away suggests this may be a read error. In DNA form, the CDR3 reads TGCAGTGCGAAAGTAACAGGGGCCCAAGAGACCCAGTACTTC. Protein: CSAKVTGAQETQYF. This chain connects TRBV20-1 to TRBJ2-5; 7 bases map to TRBD1. The CDR3 is made up of 14 amino acids. Germline values: CDR1 DFQATT, CDR2 SNEGSKA (reference sequence). V lost 6 bases to trimming and J lost 1 base; unmatched junction nucleotides: 8.

This clonotype was seen repeatedly, ten times or more. J is TRBJ1-1 and V is TRBV13, with D unclear. The CDR3 loop spans 13 amino acids. Between the trimmed V and J ends, which lost 5 bases and 1 base, there was a span of 8 bases. Germline V gene lookup returns CDR1 PRHDT and CDR2 FYEKMQ (reference sequence). CDR3 DNA sequence: TGTGCCAGCAGCCGGAGGTGGAACACTGAAGCTTTCTTT. Encoded protein: CASSRRWNTEAFF.

Of note for this clonotype: This may stem from a read error, because a much larger clone lies one nucleotide away. The V call is TRBV30, the J call TRBJ2-7, with a tentative D call TRBD1 (6 bases). The CDR3 totals 15 residues. Germline CDR1 GTSNPN, CDR2 SVGIG (reference sequence). CDR3 amino acids: CVWSPLAGVSYEQYF. In DNA, the CDR3 is TGTGTCTGGAGTCCGTTGGCAGGGGTGTCCTACGAGCAGTACTTC. Together with reference TRBV30 and TRBJ2-7, the CDR3 gives the full variable domain: SQTIHQWPATLVQPVGSPLSLECTVEGTSNPNLYWYRQAAGRGLQLLFYSVGIGQISSEVPQNLSASRPQDRQFILSSKKLLLSDSGFYLCVWSPLAGVSYEQYFGPGTRLTVT.

This clonotype occurred many times. This chain uses TRBV19 with TRBJ2-7, with D perhaps matching TRBD1 (6 bases). The CDR3 is 14 amino acids. Trimming cost V 5 bases and J 3 bases, with 14 bases left between them. Germline-derived CDR1 and CDR2 are LNHDA and SQIVND (reference sequence). CDR3 in amino acids: CASSELDRYYEQYF. The CDR3 DNA is TGTGCCAGTAGTGAACTCGACAGGTACTACGAGCAGTACTTC.

This clonotype was seen at least ten times. The rearrangement joins TRBV20-1 to TRBJ2-5; a weak D match, TRBD1 (6 bases). This CDR3 is built from 13 residues. Germline V gene sequence: CDR1 DFQATT, CDR2 SNEGSKA (reference sequence). Trimming took 6 bases from V and 0 from J, leaving 11 bases between them. As DNA, the CDR3 is TGCAGTGCCGAGGGGGAGAACCAAGAGACCCAGTACTTC. This gives the protein CSAEGENQETQYF.

This clonotype was counted many times. The chain combines TRBV6-5 with TRBJ1-5; no clear D. The ends were cut back, 4 bases at V and 1 base at J, with 14 bases in the middle. The germline V gene has CDR1 MNHEY and CDR2 SVGAGI. The CDR3 is 16 residues long. The CDR3 here is CASSSLAGGSNQPQHF. The CDR3 DNA is TGTGCCAGCAGTTCCCTCGCCGGCGGCAGCAATCAGCCCCAGCATTTT.

This clonotype came up many times. The rearrangement links TRBV20-1 to TRBJ1-2; maybe TRBD1 (6 bases). Looked up from germline, CDR1 is DFQATT and CDR2 is SNEGSKA (reference sequence). V lost 2 bases and J 6 bases, leaving 16 bases between the germline ends. The CDR3 is 14 residues long. As DNA, the CDR3 is TGCAGTGCTAGATCGTCCTCAGGGGAGAATGGCTACACCTTC. Translating it yields CSARSSSGENGYTF.

This clonotype has a single count. This chain uses TRBV28 with TRBJ1-1; no reliable D call. CDR3 length equals 12 residues. CDR1 MDHEN and CDR2 SYDVKM come from the germline V gene. The V and J ends lost 2 bases and 7 bases respectively, with 8 bases between them. The CDR3, as DNA: TGTGCCAGCAGTTTAACGGACGATGAAGCTTTCTTT. Its protein product is CASSLTDDEAFF.

This clonotype was found many times. The genes are TRBV12-3 or TRBV12-4 and TRBJ2-2, with 9 bases fitting TRBD1. V shed 8 bases, J shed 0 bases, and the junction held 7 bases outside the gene matches. The CDR3 length is 16 residues. The CDR3 nucleotides are TGTGCCAGCCAGGGACAGGGAAACGCGAACACCGGGGAGCTGTTTTTT. Translated: CASQGQGNANTGELFF.

This clonotype turned up a few times. This could be a read error, since a much larger clone is one nucleotide away. The V call is TRBV9, the J call TRBJ1-1; D remains unclear. The CDR3 is 13 residues long. The germline V gene encodes CDR1 SGDLS and CDR2 YYNGEE. V lost 0 bases to trimming and J lost 5 bases, with 8 bases between them. The DNA of the CDR3 is TGTGCCAGCAGCGTAGCCCCCTGGACTGAAGCTTTCTTT. Protein sequence: CASSVAPWTEAFF.

This clonotype was counted ten times or more. This sequence joins TRBV5-5 and TRBJ2-5; possible D gene TRBD1, 6 bases. V gave up 0 bases and J gave up 4 bases, with 10 bases separating them. CDR3 length equals 14 residues. Germline V gene lookup returns CDR1 SGHKS and CDR2 YYEKEE (reference sequence). CDR3 region: CASSLGAGVETQYF. CDR3 nucleotides: TGTGCCAGCAGCTTGGGAGCAGGGGTAGAGACCCAGTACTTC.

This clonotype showed up just once. This chain uses TRBV19 with TRBJ2-6; TRBD1 aligns across 7 bases. CDR3 length: 18 amino acids. Germline CDR1 reads LNHDA; CDR2 reads SQIVND (reference sequence). J was trimmed by 0 bases and V by 4 bases; bases with no gene match: 9. The CDR3 sequence is CASSSRTGTSSGANVLTF. The CDR3 coding sequence is TGTGCCAGTAGTAGTCGGACAGGAACCTCCTCTGGGGCCAACGTCCTGACTTTC.

The chain couples TRBV7-2 to TRBJ1-1; the D gene is possibly TRBD1 (5 bases). The ends were cut back, 3 bases at V and 10 bases at J, with 12 bases in the middle. This CDR3 region has 12 residues. Germline CDR1 SGHTA, CDR2 FQGNSA. The CDR3 DNA sequence: TGTGCCAGCAGCTTGAGGGTAACAGGAGCTTTCTTT. Its protein is CASSLRVTGAFF.

The sample holds many counts of this clonotype. This chain links TRBV7-3 with TRBJ2-5; 7 positions match TRBD1. Unmatched junction bases numbered 2, after V lost 6 bases and J lost 1 base. CDR1 SGHTA and CDR2 FQGTGA come from the germline V gene. The CDR3 extends over 13 amino acids. In nucleotides, the CDR3 is TGTGCCAGCAGTAAGGGGGCCCAAGAGACCCAGTACTTC. It codes for CASSKGAQETQYF.

The sample holds many counts of this clonotype. The V and J genes are TRBV6-1 and TRBJ2-7; 13 bases match TRBD2. Germline V CDR1 and CDR2: MNHNS, SASEGT. Trimming cost V 3 bases and J 0 bases; bases outside gene matches: 5. CDR3 size: 17 residues. The CDR3 DNA sequence: TGTGCCAGCAGTGATGGACTAGCGGGGGCCAGCTCCTACGAGCAGTACTTC. Its protein is CASSDGLAGASSYEQYF.

To note about this clonotype: Just one base apart from a much larger clone, this may be a read error. The J gene is TRBJ2-7, the V gene TRBV10-1; 7 bases match TRBD1. This CDR3 is built from 16 residues. Germline CDR1 WNHNN, CDR2 SYGVQD (reference sequence). The CDR3 DNA reads TGCGCCAGCAGCGCCGGGGACAGCCGAACATCCTACGAGCAGCACTTC. Its protein product is CASSAGDSRTSYEQHF.

This clonotype was seen a few times. The CDR3 reads CASSQDGDRDPYNEQFF. The CDR3, as DNA: TGTGCCAGCAGCCAAGATGGGGACAGGGATCCCTACAATGAGCAGTTCTTC. The chain carries TRBV3-1 and TRBJ2-1; 9 bases match TRBD1. Germline CDR1 reads LGHDT; CDR2 reads YNNKEL (reference sequence). V lost 0 bases to trimming and J lost 2 bases; unmatched junction nucleotides: 5. The CDR3 extends over 17 amino acids.

This clonotype was detected only once. The likely explanation is a read error, given a far larger clone one base away. This chain connects TRBV11-1 to TRBJ1-1; no definite D call. The CDR3 totals 14 residues. The germline V and J ends were trimmed by 1 base and 0 bases, with 6 bases remaining between them. Germline CDR1 reads SGHAT; CDR2 reads FQDESV (reference sequence). CDR3 sequence (DNA): TGTGCCAGCAGCTTAGGACGGTTGAACACTGAAGCTTTCTTT. The encoded protein is CASSLGRLNTEAFF.

This clonotype was counted at least ten times. The chain uses TRBV29-1 and TRBJ2-7; TRBD1 matches 7 bases. Per the germline V gene, CDR1 is SQVTM and CDR2 is ANQGSEA. CDR3 length: 11 amino acids. Unmatched junction bases numbered 4, after V lost 4 bases and J lost 7 bases. The CDR3 bases are TGCAGCGTTGGGACAGGTGATGAGCAGTACTTC. Protein sequence: CSVGTGDEQYF.

The chain has TRBV7-2 and TRBJ2-5; either TRBD1 or TRBD2 may fit D (5 bases each). The CDR3 is made up of 14 amino acids. Trimming removed 0 bases at V and 8 bases at J, with 13 bases between. Germline V gene data show CDR1 as SGHTA and CDR2 as FQGNSA. The CDR3 DNA reads as TGTGCCAGCAGCTTAGCGGGGGTGACCGGAACCCAGTACTTC. Its translation: CASSLAGVTGTQYF.

This clonotype was observed many times. V usage is TRBV7-8 and J usage is TRBJ2-5; D uncertain. Per germline, CDR1 SGHVS and CDR2 FQNEAQ. Trimming took 0 bases from V and 5 from J, leaving 13 bases between them. This CDR3 is built from 15 residues. In DNA, the CDR3 is TGTGCCAGCAGCTTAGCAACCCAAAGCAGGGAGACCCAGTACTTC. This sequence encodes CASSLATQSRETQYF.

The rearrangement joins TRBV29-1 to TRBJ2-7, with D hard to call. CDR1 SQVTM and CDR2 ANQGSEA come from the germline V gene. The CDR3 is 13 amino acids. V dropped 7 bases and J dropped 1 base, with 14 bases sitting between them. CDR3 protein: CSGITSPSYEQYF. DNA of the CDR3: TGCAGCGGGATTACATCACCATCCTACGAGCAGTACTTC.

This clonotype was counted ten times or more. The V and J genes are TRBV6-2 or TRBV6-3 and TRBJ2-1, with D unresolved. The CDR3 is 13 residues long. Per the germline V gene, CDR1 is MNHEY and CDR2 is SVGEGT. V lost 6 bases and J 7 bases, leaving 13 bases between the germline ends. CDR3 loop: CASSHGRQNEQFF. In nucleotides, the CDR3 is TGTGCCAGCAGCCACGGGCGTCAGAATGAGCAGTTCTTC.

This clonotype has a count of ten or more. The chain combines TRBV27 with TRBJ1-5, with a weak D call TRBD1 (5 bases). Germline V gives CDR1 MNHEY, CDR2 SMNVEV (reference sequence). The CDR3 length is 13 residues. Trimming removed 6 bases from V and 6 bases from J, with 12 bases in between. The chain's CDR3 is CASSDWGGQPQHF. CDR3 in DNA: TGTGCCAGCAGCGACTGGGGGGGTCAGCCCCAGCATTTT.

This clonotype was seen many times. CDR3: CSVLLTTGSQYF. CDR3 nucleotides: TGCAGCGTGCTCTTAACGACGGGTTCTCAGTACTTC. The rearrangement links TRBV29-1 to TRBJ2-5; D remains ambiguous. From germline, CDR1 is SQVTM and CDR2 ANQGSEA. Deletions cut 6 bases from V and 11 bases from J, with 19 bases between. The CDR3 length is 12 residues.

The chain uses TRBV5-5 and TRBJ1-4, with D maybe TRBD1 (5 bases). Germline V CDR1 and CDR2: SGHKS, YYEKEE (reference sequence). The V gene lost 4 bases and the J gene lost 7 bases, with 14 bases spanning the gap. The CDR3 has 14 residues. The CDR3 sequence: CASSQPGRLEKLFF. CDR3 bases: TGTGCCAGCAGCCAACCGGGACGGCTTGAAAAACTGTTTTTT.

This clonotype was counted many times. The J gene is TRBJ2-3, the V gene TRBV6-1, with 13 bases aligning to TRBD2. CDR3 length: 17 amino acids. V trimming: 6 bases; J trimming: 4 bases; junction bases outside the gene matches: 10. Per the germline V gene, CDR1 is MNHNS and CDR2 is SASEGT. This CDR3 reads CASSWVRTSGRSDTQYF. The CDR3 bases are TGTGCCAGCAGCTGGGTCAGGACTAGCGGGAGATCAGATACGCAGTATTTT.